What follows are 4 T cell receptor beta chains derived from one specimen sequenced in a study of T cell changes during pregnancy in multiple sclerosis. Sequencing used immunoSEQ multiplex PCR; TCRdb keeps in-frame clones, though not all of them. This table holds 40,000 to 45,000 clones, roughly 92% found once. Sequencing used peripheral blood. The receptors come from a female donor with multiple sclerosis, enrolled in a pregnancy study.

The chain is built from TRBV11-3 and TRBJ2-3; 10 bases match TRBD1. The CDR3 consists of 15 residues. The germline CDR1 and CDR2 sequences are SGHNT and YENEEA. Trimming took 6 bases from V and 6 from J; bases not matched to a gene: 9. The CDR3 sequence: CASSYGTGESDTQYF. CDR3 nucleotides: TGTGCCAGCAGTTACGGGACAGGGGAAAGTGATACGCAGTATTTT.

The chain links TRBV25-1 to TRBJ2-7; 10 bases align to TRBD2. After removal of 4 bases from V and 2 bases from J, the junction contained 8 bases not matched to a gene. There are 16 residues in the CDR3. CDR1 is MGHDK and CDR2 is SYGVNS in the germline V gene. DNA of the CDR3: TGTGCCAGCAGTGTGGGTAGCGGGAGGTCTACCTACGAGCAGTACTTC. It specifies CASSVGSGRSTYEQYF.

The CDR3 nucleotides read TGTGCCAGCAGCACGGGACCTTTGGATGAGCAGTTCTTC. Encoded protein: CASSTGPLDEQFF. The chain recombines TRBV7-9 with TRBJ2-1; D possibly uses TRBD1 or TRBD2 (5 bases each). Trimming removed 5 bases at V and 8 bases at J, with 13 bases between. CDR1 and CDR2 (germline): SEHNR, FQNEAQ (reference sequence). The CDR3 length is 13 residues.

The chain employs TRBV10-3 and TRBJ2-2, with 7 nucleotides matching TRBD1. J lost 3 bases, V lost 10 bases, and 8 bases had no gene match. CDR1 and CDR2 (germline): ENHRY, SYGVKD. The CDR3 length is 14 residues. The CDR3 spells CATWTGTDTGELFF. The CDR3 nucleotides read TGTGCCACCTGGACAGGTACCGACACCGGGGAGCTGTTTTTT.